Following are 15 T cell receptor beta chains from one sample sequenced in a study of identical twins. Using its own MiXCR run on the 5' RACE reads, TCRdb lists one record per CDR3 protein. Among about 190,000 distinct CDR3 sequences, approximately 16% were seen once, and the ten largest hold 40%. The data were also submitted as part of a second study, on T cells expressing NK-cell markers.

Sequenced input: CD8+ T cells sorted from blood. Receptor source: a woman aged 18 to 35 in good health.

The J gene is TRBJ2-3, the V gene TRBV4-3, with 15 nucleotides matching TRBD2. Germline lookup yields CDR1 LGHNA and CDR2 YSLEER. This CDR3 is built from 18 residues. The V and J ends lost 4 bases and 0 bases, in that order; junction bases with no gene match: 5. The CDR3 loop reads CASSPGLAGGSSTDTQYF. CDR3 sequence (DNA): TGCGCCAGCAGCCCGGGACTAGCGGGAGGTTCTAGCACAGATACGCAGTATTTT.

V gene TRBV11-2 combines with J gene TRBJ1-3; D gene uncertain. The CDR3 spans 14 residues. V lost 3 bases to trimming and J lost 4 bases, with 10 bases between them. Germline V gives CDR1 SGHAT, CDR2 FQNNGV. Here the CDR3 reads CASSLSGLGNTIYF. CDR3 in DNA: TGTGCCAGCAGCTTGTCGGGCCTGGGAAACACCATATATTTT.

This clonotype was found a few times. The genes are TRBV9 and TRBJ1-1; D may be TRBD1 (5 bases). The CDR3 covers 15 residues. The V gene lost 0 bases and the J gene lost 5 bases, with 14 bases spanning the gap. Germline CDR1 SGDLS, CDR2 YYNGEE. CDR3 region: CASSVADSPLTEAFF. CDR3 in DNA: TGTGCCAGCAGCGTAGCTGACAGCCCCCTGACTGAAGCTTTCTTT.

This clonotype was seen ten or more times. The V gene is TRBV6-4, the J gene TRBJ2-1; 7 positions agree with TRBD2. Germline V gene lookup returns CDR1 MRHNA and CDR2 SNTAGT. This CDR3 contains 15 residues. The V gene end was trimmed by 0 bases and the J gene end by 3 bases; junction bases not matched to a gene: 2. Here the CDR3 reads CASSDSGGGYNEQFF. CDR3 nucleotides: TGTGCCAGCAGTGACTCGGGGGGGGGCTACAATGAGCAGTTCTTC.

V and J are TRBV25-1 and TRBJ2-5; TRBD2 might be the D (6 bases). The V gene's germline CDR1 is MGHDK and CDR2 SYGVNS. This CDR3 is 17 amino acids long. V lost 5 bases, J lost 2 bases, and 21 bases lay in between. Here the CDR3 reads CASSPHPATSAQETQYF. CDR3 coding DNA: TGTGCCAGCAGTCCCCACCCCGCGACTAGTGCGCAAGAGACCCAGTACTTC.

The J gene is TRBJ2-5, the V gene TRBV27; maybe TRBD2 (6 bases). Trimming cost V 10 bases and J 6 bases, with 18 bases left between them. CDR3 length equals 13 residues. CDR1 is MNHEY and CDR2 is SMNVEV in the germline V gene (reference sequence). The CDR3 sequence: CATLGGGAKTQYF. Written as DNA, the CDR3 is TGTGCCACCCTGGGTGGCGGGGCGAAGACCCAGTACTTC.

This chain uses TRBV11-3 with TRBJ2-3, with a possible D match to TRBD2 (5 bases). V dropped 2 bases and J dropped 10 bases, with 10 bases sitting between them. This CDR3 has 12 residues. The germline V gene encodes CDR1 SGHNT and CDR2 YENEEA. CDR3 residues: CASSLSGLPQYF. The CDR3 nucleotides are TGTGCCAGCAGCTTATCCGGACTGCCGCAGTATTTT.

CDR3 protein: CASSQVLAGGARAKNIQYF. The CDR3, as DNA: TGCGCCAGCAGCCAAGTACTAGCGGGAGGTGCTAGAGCCAAAAACATTCAGTACTTC. This chain connects TRBV4-3 to TRBJ2-4; TRBD2 aligns across 12 bases. The trim removed 1 base at V and 0 bases at J, leaving 7 bases unmatched. The CDR3 covers 19 residues. In germline, CDR1 is LGHNA, CDR2 YSLEER.

DNA for the CDR3: TGTGCCACCAGTGACCCACAGGGGGCGGAGGAGACCCAGTACTTC. Translation: CATSDPQGAEETQYF. V gene TRBV24-1 combines with J gene TRBJ2-5; the match to TRBD1 covers 9 bases. The germline gives CDR1 KGHDR, CDR2 SFDVKD. The CDR3 has 15 residues. After removal of 4 bases from V and 5 bases from J, the junction contained 7 bases not matched to a gene.

In its sample, this clonotype was seen a few times. The rearrangement joins TRBV7-9 to TRBJ2-7, with 12 nucleotides matching TRBD1. Germline V lookup: CDR1 SEHNR, CDR2 FQNEAQ (reference sequence). The CDR3 sequence is 16 residues long. Trimming at V came to 0 bases and at J to 4 bases, leaving 4 bases not matched to a gene. CDR3 in DNA: TGTGCCAGCAGCTTAGCCTCGGGACAGGGGGCTTACGAGCAGTACTTC. Its translation is CASSLASGQGAYEQYF. Drawing the rest from reference TRBV7-9 and TRBJ2-7, the complete variable domain is DTGVSQNPRHKITKRGQNVTFRCDPISEHNRLYWYRQTLGQGPEFLTYFQNEAQLEKSRLLSDRFSAERPKGSFSTLEIQRTEQGDSAMYLCASSLASGQGAYEQYFGPGTRLTVT.

This clonotype was observed a handful of times. The chain recombines TRBV10-3 with TRBJ2-7; 10 positions match TRBD2. Germline V CDR1 and CDR2: ENHRY, SYGVKD. Losses at the gene ends were 5 bases for V and 5 bases for J; bases not matched to a gene: 6. CDR3 length equals 14 residues. DNA for the CDR3: TGTGCCATCAGTAGCGGGAGGGCCCCCGACGAGCAGTACTTC. Its translation: CAISSGRAPDEQYF.

The V gene is TRBV12-3 or TRBV12-4, the J gene TRBJ1-2, with 7 positions matching TRBD1. The CDR3 runs 14 residues. V was clipped by 3 bases and J by 5 bases; unmatched bases: 6. CDR3 coding DNA: TGTGCCAGCAGTTTCCGAGGGGGCGCTTATGGCTACACCTTC. Amino acids: CASSFRGGAYGYTF.

The chain couples TRBV6-5 to TRBJ2-7, with TRBD2 matching 15 bases. J gave up 3 bases and V 4 bases, and 4 bases lay outside the gene matches. The CDR3 sequence is 16 residues long. CDR1 and CDR2 (germline): MNHEY, SVGAGI. The chain's CDR3 is CASSSGLAGGLYEQYF. The CDR3 region has the DNA TGTGCCAGCAGTTCGGGACTAGCGGGAGGCCTCTACGAGCAGTACTTC.

The gene calls are TRBV6-5 and TRBJ1-1; D call uncertain. This CDR3 has 14 amino acids. V lost 2 bases and J lost 3, with 10 bases in between. Germline CDR1 and CDR2: MNHEY and SVGAGI. CDR3: CASSYKGSYTEAFF. In nucleotides, the CDR3 is TGTGCCAGCAGTTACAAGGGATCGTACACTGAAGCTTTCTTT.

This clonotype was recorded many times. The V call is TRBV7-9, the J call TRBJ2-7, with D possibly TRBD1 on 6 matching bases. Deletions cut 6 bases from V and 3 bases from J, with 9 bases between. CDR1 SEHNR and CDR2 FQNEAQ come from the germline V gene (reference sequence). CDR3 length equals 12 residues. CDR3 sequence reads: CASRGTLYEQYF. Written as DNA, the CDR3 is TGTGCCAGCAGGGGGACACTCTACGAGCAGTACTTC.